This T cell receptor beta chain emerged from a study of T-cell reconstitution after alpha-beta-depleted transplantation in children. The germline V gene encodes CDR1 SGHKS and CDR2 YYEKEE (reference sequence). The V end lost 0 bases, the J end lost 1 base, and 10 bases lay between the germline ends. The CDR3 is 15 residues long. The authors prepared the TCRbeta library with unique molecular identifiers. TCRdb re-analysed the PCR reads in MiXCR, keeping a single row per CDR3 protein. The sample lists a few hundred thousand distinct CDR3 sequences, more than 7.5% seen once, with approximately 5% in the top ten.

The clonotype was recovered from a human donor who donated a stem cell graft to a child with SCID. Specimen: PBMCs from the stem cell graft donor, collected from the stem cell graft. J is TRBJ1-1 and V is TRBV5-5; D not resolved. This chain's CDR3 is CASSLEGQKNTEAFF. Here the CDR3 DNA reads TGTGCCAGCAGCTTGGAGGGCCAGAAGAACACTGAAGCTTTCTTT.